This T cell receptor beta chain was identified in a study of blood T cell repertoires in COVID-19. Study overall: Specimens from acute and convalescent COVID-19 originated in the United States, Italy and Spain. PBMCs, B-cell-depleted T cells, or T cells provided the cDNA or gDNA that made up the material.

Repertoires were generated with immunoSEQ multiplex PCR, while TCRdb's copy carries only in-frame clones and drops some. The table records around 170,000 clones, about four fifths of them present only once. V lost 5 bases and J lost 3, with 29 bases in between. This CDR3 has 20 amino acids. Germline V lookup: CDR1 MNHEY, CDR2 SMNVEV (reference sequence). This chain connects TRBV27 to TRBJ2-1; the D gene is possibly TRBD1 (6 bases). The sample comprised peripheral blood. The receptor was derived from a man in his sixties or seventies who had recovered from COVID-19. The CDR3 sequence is CASSLWTVPAPGRHYNEQFF. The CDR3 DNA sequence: TGTGCCAGCAGTCTGTGGACAGTACCCGCTCCGGGACGCCACTACAATGAGCAGTTCTTC.